These T cell receptor beta chains were read from a single sample in a study of early T cells in non-severe SARS-CoV-2 infection. TCRdb re-derived calls from the 5' RACE reads in MiXCR, one entry per CDR3 protein. The data show roughly 110,000 distinct CDR3 sequences, with roughly 10% seen just once and under 9% held by the top ten. Sequenced material: whole blood. The origin of the receptors is an adult who was a healthcare worker with PCR-confirmed SARS-CoV-2 infection or an uninfected control (not recorded which). CDR3s include the opening cysteine and the closing phenylalanine or tryptophan. Each record gives: D gene, V gene, J gene, clone size, CDR3 DNA, CDR3 protein. D genes are given only for firm matches. Some rows have no size entry. The others give once, few or many, or a class for an expanded clone.

.	TRBV7-2	TRBJ2-2	many	TGTGCCAGCAGCCCAAACACCGGGGAGCTGTTTTTT	CASSPNTGELFF
.	TRBV9	TRBJ1-3	few	TGTGCCAGCAGCGTAAATCCCCCGGGAAACACCATATATTTT	CASSVNPPGNTIYF
.	TRBV7-2	TRBJ1-5	few	TGTGCCAGCAGCCTCGACAGCTCTAATCAGCCCCAGCTTTTT	CASSLDSSNQPQLF
TRBD2	TRBV9	TRBJ2-1	few	TGTGCCAGCAGCGTAGAAGCTAGCGGGGACAATGAGCAGTTCTTC	CASSVEASGDNEQFF
TRBD1	TRBV12-3/TRBV12-4	TRBJ1-1	.	TGTGCCAGCAGTCCCCAAACAGGGGACACTGAAGCTTTCTTT	CASSPQTGDTEAFF
TRBD2	TRBV7-9	TRBJ2-7	.	TGTGCCAGCAGCGACCAGGGACTAGCGGGGCCCTACGAGCAGTACTTC	CASSDQGLAGPYEQYF
TRBD2	TRBV5-1	TRBJ2-5	.	TGCGCCAGCAGCCCAGGACTAACCGGGACTAGCGGAGAGACCCAGTACTTC	CASSPGLTGTSGETQYF
.	TRBV6-6	TRBJ2-6	.	TGTGCCAGCAGTAACCCGCAGGGTTCGGGGGCCAACGTCCTGACTTTC	CASSNPQGSGANVLTF
.	TRBV27	TRBJ1-1	.	TGTGCCAGCAGTTTATCGCCGGGAGATACTGAAGCTTTCTTT	CASSLSPGDTEAFF
.	TRBV12-3/TRBV12-4	TRBJ2-7	few	TGTGCCAGCAGTTGGACAGAGCCTTCCTACGAGCAGTACTTC	CASSWTEPSYEQYF
TRBD1	TRBV2	TRBJ2-7	many	TGTGCCAGCAGAGGACAGGGGAACTACGAGCAGTACTTC	CASRGQGNYEQYF
.	TRBV19	TRBJ2-3	.	TGTGCCAGCGCCCAGACAGATACGCAGTATTTT	CASAQTDTQYF
.	TRBV30	TRBJ2-1	.	TGTGCCTGGAGTGTACGTACGGGACATGAGCAGTTCTTC	CAWSVRTGHEQFF
.	TRBV7-2	TRBJ1-5	.	TGTGCCAGCAGCTTAGGGCGCAGTAGCAATCAGCCCCAGCATTTT	CASSLGRSSNQPQHF
.	TRBV28	TRBJ1-2	.	TGTGCCAGCAGCTTAGGAGGGAACTATGGCTACACCTTC	CASSLGGNYGYTF
.	TRBV4-3	TRBJ1-2	few	TGCGCCAGCAGCCCCTTTAAGGGGGGCCATGGCTACACCTTC	CASSPFKGGHGYTF
TRBD1	TRBV28	TRBJ1-5	few	TGTGCCAGCAGTTTACGCCGACAGGGGGTTCTTTATCAGCCCCAGCATTTT	CASSLRRQGVLYQPQHF
.	TRBV15	TRBJ1-1	few	TGTGCCACCAGCAGGAAAAGGGGTGCAGGCACTGAAGCTTTCTTT	CATSRKRGAGTEAFF
.	TRBV11-2	TRBJ2-5	many	TGTGCCAGCAGCTTTAACGAATGGTACCAAGAGACCCAGTACTTC	CASSFNEWYQETQYF
TRBD1	TRBV18	TRBJ2-1	.	TGTGCCAGCTCCATTAACAGGGGACGTCTTAGGAATGAGCAGTTCTTC	CASSINRGRLRNEQFF
TRBD1	TRBV18	TRBJ2-7	many	TGTGCCAGCTCACCAGTAGGACAGGGGGTAGAAGAGCAGTACTTC	CASSPVGQGVEEQYF
.	TRBV15	TRBJ2-1	many	TGTGCCACCAGGGACTATTACAATGAGCAGTTCTTC	CATRDYYNEQFF
.	TRBV5-1	TRBJ1-1	.	TGCGCCAGCAGCACGCACACAGGGAACACTGAAGCTTTCTTT	CASSTHTGNTEAFF
.	TRBV6-4	TRBJ2-3	.	TGTGCCAGCAGTGAGGGCACACACACAGATACGCAGTATTTT	CASSEGTHTDTQYF
TRBD2	TRBV20-1	TRBJ2-3	.	TGCAGTGCTAGCGGGAGGAAGACAGATACGCAGTATTTT	CSASGRKTDTQYF
.	TRBV11-2	TRBJ1-3	many	TGTGCCAGCAGCTTAGATCGCCGAAACACCATATATTTT	CASSLDRRNTIYF
.	TRBV13	TRBJ2-7	many	TGTGCCAGCAGCTTAGGAGGCCAGGGTATTCACGAGCAGTACTTC	CASSLGGQGIHEQYF
TRBD1	TRBV2	TRBJ2-1	few	TGTGCCAGCAGTCCCTTTCGGGACAGGTCCTACAATGAGCAGTTCTTC	CASSPFRDRSYNEQFF
TRBD2	TRBV27	TRBJ2-1	.	TGTGCCAGCAGTGGGGCTACGGGGGGTGAGCAGTTCTTC	CASSGATGGEQFF
.	TRBV6-5	TRBJ2-7	few	TGTGCCAGCAGTCCCCGACTCGGCGAGCAGTACTTC	CASSPRLGEQYF
TRBD2	TRBV2	TRBJ2-5	few	TGTGCCAGCAAGCAGCGGGAGTTACAGACCCAGTACTTC	CASKQRELQTQYF
.	TRBV28	TRBJ1-2	few	TGTGCCAGCAGTTTACCCCGGCCCAACTATGGCTACACCTTC	CASSLPRPNYGYTF
.	TRBV28	TRBJ2-3	.	TGTGCCAGCAGTCCGGGCCCCCTAGCTTGGATGGGGGGCACAGATACGCAGTATTTT	CASSPGPLAWMGGTDTQYF